This paragraph reports one TCR beta chain. The antigen is undetermined. This sample was included in a study of STAT5B mutations in CD4+ large granular lymphocyte leukemia. The overall study: When available, cryopreserved cells underwent CD8+ depletion before CD4+ selection. Study-wide points: 25% of private leukemic clonotypes occurred rarely in other patients' non-leukemic repertoires.

Sequencing was at survey level. Only in-frame clones appear in the TCRdb table, and some are missing; sequencing was by immunoSEQ multiplex PCR. This table holds about 8,100 clones, around three quarters found once. This CDR3 has 12 residues. The V end was cut by 8 bases, the J end by 1 base, with 7 bases between. CDR1 is SGHNT and CDR2 is YENEEA in the germline V gene. Recruitment of CD4+ T-LGLL patients was in Padova, Helsinki and Shinshu. The sequence came from a woman between 55 and 75 years old with CD4+ T-cell large granular lymphocyte leukemia. The sample consisted of PBMCs. The chain combines TRBV11-3 with TRBJ2-3; D gene uncertain. CDR3 in amino acids: CASSPGTDTQYF. The CDR3 DNA is TGTGCCAGCTCCCCCGGCACAGATACGCAGTATTTT.